The source of this T cell receptor (beta chain) is a study of blood T cell repertoires in COVID-19. Whole-study context: Nucleic acid was either cDNA or gDNA, and it came from T cells, B-cell-depleted T cells, or PBMCs.

The assay was immunoSEQ multiplex PCR, and TCRdb's table has in-frame clones only and misses some. Of approximately 26,000 clones in the sample, approximately 86% were seen once. V was cut by 6 bases and J by 3 bases, with 7 bases left in between. Germline V lookup: CDR1 SGHNT, CDR2 YENEEA. The length of the CDR3 is 12 residues. The TCR comes from a human donor in a cohort sampled during active COVID-19. The V and J genes are TRBV11-3 and TRBJ2-3; D ambiguous. The sequenced sample was peripheral blood. CDR3 loop: CASSSNTDTQYF. As DNA, the CDR3 is TGTGCCAGCAGTTCAAATACAGATACGCAGTATTTT. The whole variable domain, remainder taken from reference TRBV11-3 and TRBJ2-3, is EAGVVQSPRYKIIEKKQPVAFWCNPISGHNTLYWYLQNLGQGPELLIRYENEEAVDDSQLPKDRFSAERLKGVDSTLKIQPAELGDSAVYLCASSSNTDTQYFGPGTRLTVL.